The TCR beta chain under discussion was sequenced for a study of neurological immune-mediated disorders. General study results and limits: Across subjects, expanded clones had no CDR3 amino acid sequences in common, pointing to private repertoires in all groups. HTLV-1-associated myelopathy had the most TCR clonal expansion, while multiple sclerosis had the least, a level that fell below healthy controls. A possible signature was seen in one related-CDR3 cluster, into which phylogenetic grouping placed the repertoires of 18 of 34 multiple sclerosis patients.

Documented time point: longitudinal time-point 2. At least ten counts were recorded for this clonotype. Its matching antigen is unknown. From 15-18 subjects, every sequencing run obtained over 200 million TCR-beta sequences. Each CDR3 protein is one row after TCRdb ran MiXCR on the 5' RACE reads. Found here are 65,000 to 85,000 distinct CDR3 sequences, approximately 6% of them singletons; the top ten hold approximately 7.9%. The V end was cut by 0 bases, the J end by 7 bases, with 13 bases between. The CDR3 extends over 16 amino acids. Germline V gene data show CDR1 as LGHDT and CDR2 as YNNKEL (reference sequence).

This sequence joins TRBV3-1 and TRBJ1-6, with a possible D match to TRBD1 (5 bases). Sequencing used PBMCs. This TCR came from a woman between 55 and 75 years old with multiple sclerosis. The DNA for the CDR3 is TGTGCCAGCAGCCAAGAATGGGGCACCCCAAATTCACCCCTCCACTTT. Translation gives CASSQEWGTPNSPLHF.